A selection of T cell receptor beta chains follows, all from one sample in a study of early T cells in non-severe SARS-CoV-2 infection. TCRdb called the 5' RACE reads again in MiXCR, with one record for every CDR3 protein. The table has approximately 69,000 distinct CDR3 sequences, about an eighth seen once. Sequenced sample: whole blood. The source is an adult who was a healthcare worker with PCR-confirmed SARS-CoV-2 infection or an uninfected control (not recorded which). Each CDR3 is given without its conserved first and last residue. Rows may omit the clone size; those that give it use once, few, many or a size class.

clone size,J gene,V gene,CDR3 protein
NA,TRBJ2-5,TRBV21-1,ASSKFLYQETQY
NA,TRBJ2-1,TRBV27,ASSLSVTPYNEQF
many,TRBJ2-1,TRBV2,ASSGTKFLSYNEQF
few,TRBJ1-3,TRBV20-1,SASGARGTVGNTIY
NA,TRBJ1-2,TRBV3-1,ASSPGEEYGYT
few,TRBJ2-1,TRBV7-8,ASSPRLGSYNEQF
many,TRBJ1-2,TRBV20-1,SARQGENYGYT
few,TRBJ2-2,TRBV6-5,ASSYSSGANTGELF
NA,TRBJ2-7,TRBV20-1,SATTGGRNEQY
many,TRBJ2-1,TRBV10-3,AISEGGQGSYNEQF
NA,TRBJ2-1,TRBV5-1,ASGTSGSSYNEQF
many,TRBJ2-7,TRBV18,ASSTGQPYEQY
NA,TRBJ1-1,TRBV18,ASSPLEGQGAF
many,TRBJ1-2,TRBV15,ATSLRTGVNYGYT
many,TRBJ1-2,TRBV6-2/TRBV6-3,ASRKTSIYGYT
few,TRBJ1-4,TRBV7-8,ASSPPGARNEKLF
NA,TRBJ2-3,TRBV29-1,SVVAGGRLDTQY